This TCR beta chain was identified during a study of T cells in Graves' hyperthyroidism and ophthalmopathy. RNA transcripts gave rise to amplified TCR beta CDR3 regions. TCR CDR3 regions were first amplified by RT-PCR with HTBI primers. TCRdb itself ran the multiplex PCR reads through MiXCR, one entry per CDR3 protein. The profile shows 450,000 to 650,000 distinct CDR3 sequences, more than 13% of them singletons. The germline V gene has CDR1 SGHRS and CDR2 YFSETQ. V was trimmed by 0 bases and J by 0 bases, leaving 13 bases between them. This CDR3 has 17 amino acids. Those patients with uncontrolled infection, other autoimmune disease, pregnancy or lactation were excluded.

The source material was blood. The rearrangement joins TRBV5-1 to TRBJ1-5; D is perhaps TRBD1 (6 bases). This sequence was found in a woman aged 18-35 years with Graves' ophthalmopathy. The CDR3 loop reads CASSLEGGAYSNQPQHF. In nucleotides, the CDR3 is TGCGCCAGCAGCTTGGAAGGGGGGGCCTATAGCAATCAGCCCCAGCATTTT.